These T cell receptor beta chains were read from a single sample in a study of blood T cell repertoires in COVID-19. The method was immunoSEQ multiplex PCR; TCRdb's version includes in-frame clones alone and lacks a portion of them. The sample has approximately 92,000 clones, about three quarters seen once. The sequenced sample was peripheral blood. Source of these receptors: a man in his fifties or sixties who had recovered from COVID-19. Each CDR3 is given with its conserved first and last residue. D genes are given only for firm matches. Clone size, where shown, is once, few, many, or a class for clones that have expanded.

V gene: TRBV12-3/TRBV12-4
D gene: TRBD1
J gene: TRBJ1-6
CDR3 length: 12
clone size: -
CDR3 DNA: TGTGCCAGCAGGGGGACAGTGTCACCCCTCCACTTT
CDR3 protein: CASRGTVSPLHF

V gene: TRBV7-6
D gene: TRBD2
J gene: TRBJ2-3
CDR3 length: 15
clone size: many
CDR3 DNA: TGTGCCAGCAGCGCTCCGGGACTAGCAACAGATACGCAGTATTTT
CDR3 protein: CASSAPGLATDTQYF

V gene: TRBV9
D gene: -
J gene: TRBJ2-1
CDR3 length: 14
clone size: -
CDR3 DNA: TGTGCCAGCAGCGTTGGAGCCTCCTACAATGAGCAGTTCTTC
CDR3 protein: CASSVGASYNEQFF

V gene: TRBV6-5
D gene: -
J gene: TRBJ2-1
CDR3 length: 12
clone size: -
CDR3 DNA: TGTGCCAGCAGTCCCAGGAACAATGAGCAGTTCTTC
CDR3 protein: CASSPRNNEQFF

V gene: TRBV3-1/TRBV3-2
D gene: TRBD1
J gene: TRBJ1-5
CDR3 length: 14
clone size: once
CDR3 DNA: TGTGCCAGCAGCCAGAACAGGGGAAATCAGCCCCAGCATTTT
CDR3 protein: CASSQNRGNQPQHF

V gene: TRBV28
D gene: -
J gene: TRBJ2-7
CDR3 length: 14
clone size: -
CDR3 DNA: TGTGCCAGCAGTTCCCCTACAGGCACCTACGAGCAGTACTTC
CDR3 protein: CASSSPTGTYEQYF

V gene: TRBV2
D gene: -
J gene: TRBJ1-1
CDR3 length: 13
clone size: -
CDR3 DNA: TGTGCCAGCAGTGAGGCAGGCTACACTGAAGCTTTCTTT
CDR3 protein: CASSEAGYTEAFF

V gene: TRBV28
D gene: -
J gene: TRBJ1-3
CDR3 length: 14
clone size: -
CDR3 DNA: TGTGCCAGCAGTTCATCTGCCCCCGGGAACACCATATATTTT
CDR3 protein: CASSSSAPGNTIYF

V gene: TRBV7-9
D gene: -
J gene: TRBJ1-3
CDR3 length: 16
clone size: -
CDR3 DNA: TGTGCCAGCAGCTCCCCGGGGGGTTTCTCTGGAAACACCATATATTTT
CDR3 protein: CASSSPGGFSGNTIYF

V gene: TRBV20-1
D gene: TRBD2
J gene: TRBJ2-1
CDR3 length: 17
clone size: -
CDR3 DNA: TGCAGTGCTAGTCCCAACGGTGCGGGAGGGGCCTACAATGAGCAGTTCTTC
CDR3 protein: CSASPNGAGGAYNEQFF

V gene: TRBV5-1
D gene: -
J gene: TRBJ1-1
CDR3 length: 14
clone size: -
CDR3 DNA: TGCGCCAGCAGCCCCACAGGGCAGAACACTGAAGCTTTCTTT
CDR3 protein: CASSPTGQNTEAFF

V gene: TRBV6-2/TRBV6-3
D gene: TRBD1
J gene: TRBJ2-5
CDR3 length: 16
clone size: -
CDR3 DNA: TGTGCCAGCAGTCCATGGACAGGGCGGAGCAAAGAGACCCAGTACTTC
CDR3 protein: CASSPWTGRSKETQYF

V gene: TRBV19
D gene: -
J gene: TRBJ1-2
CDR3 length: 15
clone size: -
CDR3 DNA: TGTGCCAGTAGTTTCCGACACTCGGGGGGCTATGGCTACACCTTC
CDR3 protein: CASSFRHSGGYGYTF

V gene: TRBV7-3
D gene: -
J gene: TRBJ2-7
CDR3 length: 15
clone size: once
CDR3 DNA: TGTGCCAGCAGCTTACGAGGGAGTTACGTCTACGAGCAGTACTTC
CDR3 protein: CASSLRGSYVYEQYF

V gene: TRBV7-2
D gene: -
J gene: TRBJ1-2
CDR3 length: 15
clone size: few
CDR3 DNA: TGTGCCAGCAGCCGGACAGCGGACGGAAGATATGGCTACACCTTC
CDR3 protein: CASSRTADGRYGYTF

V gene: TRBV6-1
D gene: -
J gene: TRBJ1-5
CDR3 length: 18
clone size: -
CDR3 DNA: TGTGCCAGCAGTGAAGGTATCCCGGGAGGAAGAATTTCAATGCCCCAGCATTTT
CDR3 protein: CASSEGIPGGRISMPQHF

V gene: TRBV6-6
D gene: TRBD1
J gene: TRBJ1-2
CDR3 length: 14
clone size: -
CDR3 DNA: TGTGCCAGCACCGTGGGGAGACAGGGTGAGGGCTACACCTTC
CDR3 protein: CASTVGRQGEGYTF

V gene: TRBV28
D gene: TRBD2
J gene: TRBJ2-7
CDR3 length: 15
clone size: once
CDR3 DNA: TGTGCCAGCAGTTGGAGCGGGAGTCCCCGGTACGAGCAGTACTTC
CDR3 protein: CASSWSGSPRYEQYF

V gene: TRBV28
D gene: TRBD1
J gene: TRBJ1-5
CDR3 length: 16
clone size: few
CDR3 DNA: TGTGCCAGCAGTTTAGGTGGGACAGGGGGGGAGCAGCCCCAGCATTTT
CDR3 protein: CASSLGGTGGEQPQHF

V gene: TRBV6-2/TRBV6-3
D gene: TRBD2
J gene: TRBJ2-7
CDR3 length: 18
clone size: -
CDR3 DNA: TGTGCCAGCAGTCCCGGGGCTAGCGGGAGGTCTTTCTCCTACGAGCAGTACTTC
CDR3 protein: CASSPGASGRSFSYEQYF

V gene: TRBV25-1
D gene: -
J gene: TRBJ1-4
CDR3 length: 14
clone size: once
CDR3 DNA: TGTGCCAGCAGCCCCGGGTTTCTGACTGAAAAACTGTTTTTT
CDR3 protein: CASSPGFLTEKLFF

V gene: TRBV24-1
D gene: -
J gene: TRBJ2-1
CDR3 length: 16
clone size: -
CDR3 DNA: TGTGCCACCAGTGACCCCGAGACAGCTGATTACAATGAGCAGTTCTTC
CDR3 protein: CATSDPETADYNEQFF

V gene: TRBV27
D gene: TRBD2
J gene: TRBJ2-2
CDR3 length: 16
clone size: -
CDR3 DNA: TGTGCCAGCAGTTTCCAGAGCGGGAGGAACACCGGGGAGCTGTTTTTT
CDR3 protein: CASSFQSGRNTGELFF

V gene: TRBV5-1
D gene: TRBD1
J gene: TRBJ2-5
CDR3 length: 17
clone size: -
CDR3 DNA: TGCGCCAGCAGCTTGGGCGGACAGGGGGCTATCCAAGAGACCCAGTACTTC
CDR3 protein: CASSLGGQGAIQETQYF

V gene: TRBV15
D gene: -
J gene: TRBJ2-7
CDR3 length: 12
clone size: -
CDR3 DNA: TGTGCCACCAGCACCAGGGTGGGCGAGCAGTACTTC
CDR3 protein: CATSTRVGEQYF

V gene: TRBV5-1
D gene: TRBD2
J gene: TRBJ2-2
CDR3 length: 18
clone size: -
CDR3 DNA: TGCGCCAGCAGCTTTTTTTATGCTAGCGGCCCCTCTTTGGGGGAGCTGTTTTTT
CDR3 protein: CASSFFYASGPSLGELFF

V gene: TRBV11-3
D gene: TRBD2
J gene: TRBJ2-5
CDR3 length: 14
clone size: few
CDR3 DNA: TGTGCCAGCAGCAAAGAGGCTAGCGGAGAGACCCAGTACTTC
CDR3 protein: CASSKEASGETQYF

V gene: TRBV5-5
D gene: -
J gene: TRBJ1-5
CDR3 length: 14
clone size: medium-sized
CDR3 DNA: TGTGCCAGCAGCTTGGTGGCAGGCAATCAGCCCCAGCATTTT
CDR3 protein: CASSLVAGNQPQHF

V gene: TRBV5-1
D gene: TRBD1
J gene: TRBJ1-4
CDR3 length: 14
clone size: -
CDR3 DNA: TGCGCCAGCAGCTCGGGGACAGGGGGCGAAAAACTGTTTTTT
CDR3 protein: CASSSGTGGEKLFF

V gene: TRBV19
D gene: TRBD1
J gene: TRBJ2-1
CDR3 length: 15
clone size: -
CDR3 DNA: TGTGCCAGTCGGGACAGGGGCCGCCTGAGCGATGAGCAGTTCTTC
CDR3 protein: CASRDRGRLSDEQFF

V gene: TRBV6-1
D gene: -
J gene: TRBJ1-6
CDR3 length: 15
clone size: -
CDR3 DNA: TGTGCCAGCAGTGAATCTTGGACACTGAATTCACCCCTCCACTTT
CDR3 protein: CASSESWTLNSPLHF

V gene: TRBV9
D gene: TRBD1
J gene: TRBJ1-1
CDR3 length: 15
clone size: once
CDR3 DNA: TGTGCCAGCAGCGACGGGGACAGCTGGGGCACTGAAGCTTTCTTT
CDR3 protein: CASSDGDSWGTEAFF